The 11 T cell receptor beta chains given below trace back to one sample, sequenced in a study of blood T cell repertoires in COVID-19. Here immunoSEQ multiplex PCR was the method, and the copy in TCRdb shows in-frame clones only, minus some. The sample yields over 150,000 clones, about 83% seen once. Material for sequencing was peripheral blood. Receptors were obtained from a woman aged 70-85 years with COVID-19, enrolled during active disease.

This clone showed up just once. V is TRBV21-1 and J is TRBJ1-1. TRBV21-1 is a known pseudogene. The CDR3 runs to 12 residues. The CDR3 coding sequence is TGTGCCAGCAGCCCCCCGAGCACTGAAGCTTTCTTT. It is translated as CASSPPSTEAFF.

This clone was observed a single time. This chain links TRBV4-1 with TRBJ2-2; possible D gene TRBD2, 5 bases. The V gene's germline CDR1 is MGHRA and CDR2 YSYEKL. The CDR3 extends over 19 amino acids. V was cut by 3 bases and J by 0 bases, with 20 bases left in between. The DNA for the CDR3 is TGCGCCAGCAGCCACCCCCGGAGGCATGCCGTCGCGAACACCGGGGAGCTGTTTTTT. It yields the protein CASSHPRRHAVANTGELFF.

This clone showed up just once. The chain uses TRBV11-2 and TRBJ2-6, with D perhaps TRBD1 (6 bases). CDR3 length equals 18 residues. Germline assignment: CDR1 SGHAT and CDR2 FQNNGV. Trimming removed 2 bases at V and 1 base at J, with 15 bases between. The CDR3 loop is CASSLMGQSTSGANVLTF. In DNA, the CDR3 is TGTGCCAGCAGCTTAATGGGACAATCGACTTCTGGGGCCAACGTCCTGACTTTC.

The chain employs TRBV4-3 and TRBJ2-3; 11 bases line up with TRBD2. Germline V lookup: CDR1 LGHNA, CDR2 YSLEER. V lost 4 bases to trimming and J lost 3 bases; unmatched junction nucleotides: 6. The CDR3 loop spans 16 amino acids. CDR3 protein: CASSPRLAGTTDTQYF. The CDR3 nucleotides are TGCGCCAGCAGCCCCAGACTAGCGGGAACGACAGATACGCAGTATTTT.

This chain uses TRBV5-1 with TRBJ1-5; tentatively, D is TRBD1 (6 bases). The CDR3 sequence is 13 residues long. The V end was cut by 2 bases, the J end by 7 bases, with 10 bases between. Germline V lookup: CDR1 SGHRS, CDR2 YFSETQ. In DNA form, the CDR3 reads TGCGCCAGCAGCTTACAGGGATTCCAGCCCCAGCATTTT. Its protein product is CASSLQGFQPQHF.

In regard to this clone: Other DNA sequences within the sample encode an identical CDR3. This rearrangement joins TRBV2 to TRBJ1-6; D not certain. V was trimmed by 9 bases and J by 7 bases, leaving 13 bases between them. The CDR3 is 13 residues long. CDR1 and CDR2 from the germline V gene are SNHLY and FYNNEI. The CDR3 reads CASIISVNSPLHF. Written as DNA, the CDR3 is TGTGCCAGTATCATCAGCGTAAATTCACCCCTCCACTTT.

This clone was picked up a small number of times. The chain joins TRBV19 to TRBJ1-5, with unresolved D. The germline V gene has CDR1 LNHDA and CDR2 SQIVND (reference sequence). V was trimmed by 2 bases and J by 7 bases, leaving 15 bases between them. The CDR3 spans 15 residues. The CDR3 nucleotides read TGTGCCAGTAGTATAACATGGGGAGCGGAGCAGCCCCAGCATTTT. Protein sequence: CASSITWGAEQPQHF.

The chain employs TRBV7-8 and TRBJ1-1; 8 positions match TRBD1. The CDR3 has 14 residues. V lost 5 bases, J lost 6 bases, and 8 bases stayed unmatched. Germline lookup yields CDR1 SGHVS and CDR2 FQNEAQ. In DNA, the CDR3 is TGTGCCAGCAGCCCCGGACAGGGAGCCGCTGAAGCTTTCTTT. Translating it yields CASSPGQGAAEAFF.

This clone occurred a few times. The chain links TRBV28 to TRBJ2-7; D possibly corresponds to TRBD1 (6 bases). Germline V lookup: CDR1 MDHEN, CDR2 SYDVKM. This CDR3 is built from 15 residues. V lost 2 bases and J lost 9, with 20 bases in between. As DNA, the CDR3 is TGTGCCAGCAGTTTAGCCGGGACACTCGGCTTAAGGCAGTACTTC. Its translation is CASSLAGTLGLRQYF.

J is TRBJ1-1 and V is TRBV5-4, with TRBD1 matching 11 bases. Germline V gives CDR1 SGHNT, CDR2 YYREEE (reference sequence). J lost 4 bases, V lost 5 bases, and 7 bases had no gene match. This CDR3 region has 15 residues. CDR3 DNA: TGTGCCAGCAGTATCCCCGGGACAGGGGGCACTGAAGCTTTCTTT. It specifies CASSIPGTGGTEAFF.

The rearrangement joins TRBV28 to TRBJ2-1; 10 bases align to TRBD2. Losses at the gene ends were 0 bases for V and 9 bases for J; bases not matched to a gene: 5. Germline lookup yields CDR1 MDHEN and CDR2 SYDVKM. The CDR3 sequence is 15 residues long. The CDR3 loop reads CASSLWTSGYGEQFF. The CDR3 DNA sequence: TGTGCCAGCAGTTTATGGACTAGCGGGTATGGTGAGCAGTTCTTC.